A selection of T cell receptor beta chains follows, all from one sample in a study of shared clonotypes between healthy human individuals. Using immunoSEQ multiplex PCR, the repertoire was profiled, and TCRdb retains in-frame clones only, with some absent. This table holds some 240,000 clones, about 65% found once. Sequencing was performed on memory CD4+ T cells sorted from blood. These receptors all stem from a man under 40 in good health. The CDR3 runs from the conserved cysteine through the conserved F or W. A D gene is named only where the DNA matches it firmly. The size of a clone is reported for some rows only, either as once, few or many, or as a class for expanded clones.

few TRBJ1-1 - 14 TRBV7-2 CASSPSGGNTEAFF TGTGCCAGCAGCCCCAGCGGGGGTAACACTGAAGCTTTCTTT
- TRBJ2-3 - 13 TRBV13 CASSLPATDTQYF TGTGCCAGCAGCTTACCGGCCACAGATACGCAGTATTTT
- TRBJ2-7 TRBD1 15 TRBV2 CASRAGTGGSYEQYF TGTGCCAGCAGAGCCGGGACAGGGGGATCGTACGAGCAGTACTTC
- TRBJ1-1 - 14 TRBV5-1 CASSKGGKVAEAFF TGCGCCAGCAGCAAAGGGGGGAAAGTCGCTGAAGCTTTCTTT
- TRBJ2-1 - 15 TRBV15 CATSGRITDNNEQFF TGTGCCACCAGCGGTAGAATAACGGACAACAATGAGCAGTTCTTC
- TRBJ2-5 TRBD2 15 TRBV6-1 CASRGTSGMSETQYF TGTGCCAGCAGAGGGACTAGCGGGATGAGTGAGACCCAGTACTTC
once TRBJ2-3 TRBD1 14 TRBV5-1 CASSSGGDTDTQYF TGCGCCAGCAGCTCAGGGGGAGACACAGATACGCAGTATTTT
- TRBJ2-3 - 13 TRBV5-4 CASGEPNTDTQYF TGTGCCAGCGGAGAGCCGAACACAGATACGCAGTATTTT
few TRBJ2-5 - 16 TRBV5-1 CASSLADGPGGETQYF TGCGCCAGCAGCTTGGCCGATGGACCTGGTGGAGAGACCCAGTACTTC
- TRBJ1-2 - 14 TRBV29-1 CSVLRDASNYGYTF TGCAGCGTACTCCGGGACGCATCTAACTATGGCTACACCTTC
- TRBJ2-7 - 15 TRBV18 CASSPRLGELNEQYF TGTGCCAGCTCACCTAGGCTGGGGGAGTTAAACGAGCAGTACTTC
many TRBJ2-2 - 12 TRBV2 CASRRTAGELFF TGTGCCAGCAGACGGACAGCCGGGGAGCTGTTTTTT
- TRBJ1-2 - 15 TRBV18 CASSQNSGRYYGYTF TGTGCCAGCTCACAGAACAGCGGCCGCTACTATGGCTACACCTTC
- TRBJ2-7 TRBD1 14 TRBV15 CATSPRQGPYEQYF TGTGCCACCAGCCCGCGACAGGGCCCCTACGAGCAGTACTTC
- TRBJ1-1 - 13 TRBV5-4 CASSLQQNTEAFF TGTGCCAGCAGCCTCCAGCAGAACACTGAAGCTTTCTTT
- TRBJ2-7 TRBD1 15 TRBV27 CASKAKDRGLYEQYF TGTGCCAGCAAGGCAAAAGACAGGGGGCTTTACGAGCAGTACTTC
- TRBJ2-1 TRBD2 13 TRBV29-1 CSAQGLGVNEQFF TGCAGCGCCCAGGGACTAGGTGTAAATGAGCAGTTCTTC